The next 15 T cell receptor beta chains were all read from a single sample in a study of shared clonotypes between healthy human individuals. Libraries were prepared by immunoSEQ multiplex PCR; TCRdb keeps only in-frame clonotypes and omits some of them. The data hold 1 million to 1.3 million clones, with around 78% observed a single time. Sequencing was done on a sample of memory CD4+ T cells from PBMCs. Subset here: CD45RA-negative fraction. Receptors were obtained from a man aged 18 to 29 in good health. Some clones in this sample may be carry-over from other donors' samples.

V gene TRBV11-2 combines with J gene TRBJ2-1, with TRBD2 matching over 8 bases. Germline values: CDR1 SGHAT, CDR2 FQNNGV. CDR3 length: 16 amino acids. V shed 4 bases, J shed 0 bases, and the junction held 5 bases outside the gene matches. The CDR3 spells CASSSLAGSSYNEQFF. The CDR3 bases are TGTGCCAGCAGCTCGCTAGCGGGTAGCTCCTACAATGAGCAGTTCTTC.

This clone was counted once. This chain connects TRBV19 to TRBJ2-2, with a tentative D call TRBD2 (6 bases). CDR3 size: 16 residues. The germline gives CDR1 LNHDA, CDR2 SQIVND (reference sequence). V dropped 3 bases and J dropped 4 bases, with 15 bases sitting between them. The CDR3 DNA follows: TGTGCCAGTAGTATTATGGGGAGGCGGGGCACCGGGGAGCTGTTTTTT. Its protein product is CASSIMGRRGTGELFF.

The gene calls are TRBV7-2 and TRBJ2-3; TRBD2 matches 13 bases. The CDR3 runs to 16 residues. V shed 5 bases, J shed 2 bases, and the junction held 4 bases outside the gene matches. The germline gives CDR1 SGHTA, CDR2 FQGNSA. The CDR3 DNA is TGTGCCAGCAGCCCCGGGACTAGCGGGATCACAGATACGCAGTATTTT. Protein product: CASSPGTSGITDTQYF.

Written as DNA, the CDR3 is TGTGCCAGCAGCCCCCGGCTAGCGGGAGGCCAAGAGACCCAGTACTTC. Translation gives CASSPRLAGGQETQYF. The rearrangement links TRBV9 to TRBJ2-5; 11 nucleotides match TRBD2. The V segment lost 4 bases and the J segment 1 base; nucleotides outside the gene matches: 6. The CDR3 contains 16 residues. Looked up from germline, CDR1 is SGDLS and CDR2 is YYNGEE. Complete variable domain (other parts from reference TRBV9 and TRBJ2-5): DSGVTQTPKHLITATGQRVTLRCSPRSGDLSVYWYQQSLDQGLQFLIQYYNGEERAKGNILERFSAQQFPDLHSELNLSSLELGDSALYFCASSPRLAGGQETQYFGPGTRLLVL.

This clone has more than one count but fewer than ten. The chain has TRBV7-2 and TRBJ2-3, with 10 positions matching TRBD2. CDR1 is SGHTA and CDR2 is FQGNSA in the germline V gene. The CDR3 length is 17 residues. The V segment lost 5 bases and the J segment 1 base; nucleotides outside the gene matches: 9. DNA of the CDR3: TGTGCCAGCAGCATGACCCCTAGCGGGAGCGGCACAGATACGCAGTATTTT. It encodes CASSMTPSGSGTDTQYF.

The chain joins TRBV6-1 to TRBJ2-1, with TRBD1 matching over 9 bases. The CDR3 extends over 14 amino acids. With V trimmed by 6 bases and J by 8 bases, 8 bases remained unmatched. Per germline, CDR1 MNHNS and CDR2 SASEGT. The CDR3 loop reads CASRAPDRGDEQFF. CDR3 in DNA: TGTGCCAGCAGAGCCCCGGACAGGGGCGATGAGCAGTTCTTC.

V usage is TRBV7-6 and J usage is TRBJ2-5, with TRBD1 matching over 11 bases. The CDR3 is 13 residues long. The ends lost 5 bases at V and 5 bases at J; junction bases unmatched: 1. CDR1 and CDR2 (germline): SGHVS, FNYEAQ. DNA of the CDR3: TGTGCCAGCAGCCGGACAGGGGGCGAGACCCAGTACTTC. This codes for CASSRTGGETQYF.

This sequence joins TRBV21-1 and TRBJ2-5; the table calls TRBD2, which could not be checked here. TRBV21-1 is shown as a pseudogene. The CDR3 extends over 13 amino acids. The CDR3 DNA sequence: TGTGCCAGCAGCAAAGGAGGTTCAGAGACCCAGTACTTC. Its translation: CASSKGGSETQYF.

The chain uses TRBV6-5 and TRBJ1-2; 10 bases are a match to TRBD1. The CDR3 runs 14 residues. V was pared by 4 bases and J by 7 bases, with 6 bases of the junction left unmatched. Per germline, CDR1 MNHEY and CDR2 SVGAGI. CDR3 region: CASSSDRGSSGYTF. In DNA, the CDR3 is TGTGCCAGCAGTTCGGACAGGGGGTCGTCTGGCTACACCTTC.

The chain links TRBV27 to TRBJ2-3, with TRBD2 as a possible D gene (6 bases). The CDR3 consists of 16 residues. With 6 bases removed from V and 1 base from J, the gap between germline ends came to 17 bases. CDR1 and CDR2 (germline): MNHEY, SMNVEV (reference sequence). CDR3 in DNA: TGTGCCAGCAGCCCCAGGACTACCACGGGCACAGATACGCAGTATTTT. Translated, it gives CASSPRTTTGTDTQYF.

The chain recombines TRBV5-1 with TRBJ2-3; weak D call: TRBD2 (5 bases). This CDR3 contains 17 residues. V was trimmed by 3 bases and J by 2 bases, leaving 19 bases between them. Germline V gives CDR1 SGHRS, CDR2 YFSETQ. Here the CDR3 DNA reads TGCGCCAGCAGCTCAGGAATGAGGGCGGGCTCCACAGATACGCAGTATTTT. Amino acids: CASSSGMRAGSTDTQYF. Supplemented by reference TRBV5-1 and TRBJ2-3, the full variable domain reads KAGVTQTPRYLIKTRGQQVTLSCSPISGHRSVSWYQQTPGQGLQFLFEYFSETQRNKGNFPGRFSGRQFSNSRSEMNVSTLELGDSALYLCASSSGMRAGSTDTQYFGPGTRLTVL.

In the case of this clone: The same CDR3 also results from other DNA sequences found in this sample. The chain recombines TRBV5-1 with TRBJ2-7, with D maybe TRBD1 (5 bases). Trimming took 4 bases from V and 4 from J, leaving 12 bases between them. In germline, CDR1 is SGHRS, CDR2 YFSETQ. The CDR3 runs to 13 residues. DNA for the CDR3: TGCGCCAGCAGCCTGGGGCCCGATTACGAGCAGTACTTC. It is translated as CASSLGPDYEQYF.

This clone showed up just once. This chain joins TRBV11-2 and TRBJ2-5, with TRBD1 matching 7 bases. TRBJ2-7 matches the DNA end more closely, so the J call is doubtful. CDR1 is SGHAT, CDR2 FQNNGV, per germline. This CDR3 comprises 18 residues. The CDR3 here is CASSLEFGTVVFLNEQYF. The CDR3 bases are TGTGCCAGCAGCTTAGAGTTTGGGACAGTGGTATTTCTCAACGAGCAGTACTTC.

The chain carries TRBV7-2 and TRBJ1-5; D remains ambiguous. Deletions cut 8 bases from V and 3 bases from J, with 8 bases between. In germline, CDR1 is SGHTA, CDR2 FQGNSA. The length of the CDR3 is 12 residues. CDR3 residues: CASGSINQPQHF. The CDR3, as DNA: TGTGCCAGCGGGAGTATCAATCAGCCCCAGCATTTT.

On this clone: The sample has other DNA sequences that encode this CDR3 too. The chain links TRBV5-6 to TRBJ2-6, with no clear D. Per the germline V gene, CDR1 is SGHDT and CDR2 is YYEEEE. This CDR3 is 15 amino acids long. Trimming shortened V by 0 bases and J by 0 bases, and 4 bases separated the two germline ends. The CDR3 DNA is TGTGCCAGCAGCTTGGCTCTCTCTGGGGCCAACGTCCTGACTTTC. Its protein is CASSLALSGANVLTF.